This TCR beta chain was sequenced for a study of CD8+ T cells in alopecia areata. Notes on this clone: As yet, its antigen is unknown.

Reverse transcription of extracted RNA yielded cDNA, which provided the sequencing template. Here immunoSEQ multiplex PCR was the method, and the copy in TCRdb shows in-frame clones only, minus some. The sample has approximately 160,000 clones; approximately 57% are singletons. Treatment denoted: oral pan-JAK inhibitor, 5-10 mg twice daily. Sampling of alopecia areata patients yielded lesional scalp punch biopsies as well as peripheral blood. Findings of the study overall: Clarity of TCR sharing across patients fell short of that in mice, possibly HLA-related. Tofacitinib produced a significant decrease in scalp clonality and in expanded CD8+ clones among the top 100.

This CDR3 contains 14 residues. Trimming cost V 2 bases and J 4 bases, with 9 bases left between them. Per germline, CDR1 LGHNA and CDR2 YNFKEQ. The source of this sequence is a human donor with alopecia areata. The chain has TRBV4-2 and TRBJ1-5; no clear D gene. Sequences were derived from CD4+ T cells sorted from blood, sampled at week 24, from a patient treated with tofacitinib. The CDR3: CASSQQQRNQPQHF. The CDR3 DNA reads as TGTGCCAGCAGCCAACAACAGAGAAATCAGCCCCAGCATTTT.